Listed here is a single T cell receptor beta chain. This clonotype was seen only a few times. No antigen is known for it. No much larger clone is present one base from it, and per-base qualities are unavailable. Between the V and J ends, shortened by 5 bases and 5 bases respectively, the junction contains 13 bases. Via the germline V gene (reference sequence), CDR1 is LNHDA and CDR2 SQIVND. Counted from cysteine to phenylalanine, this CDR3 has 15 amino acids. CDR3 DNA is the only sequence kept; it has 45 bases, read in frame from the first base. Profiling of TCR beta VDJ combinations and CDR3 sequences used genomic DNA as the template. An Illumina HiSeq 2000 was the platform used for TCR repertoire sequencing. For the original study's pipeline: TRBV/TRBJ rearrangement plots, CDR3 size and DJ length profiles, and Simpson's diversity index were used to assess repertoires. The most abundant DNA sequence in the deep sequencing data was defined as the immunodominant clone. CDR3 amino acid sequences were screened for sharing across subjects and were compared with published repertoires and the VDJdb database. TCRdb reanalyzed the raw reads on its own, using fastp at Q25 for trimming and MiXCR for clone calling, and kept in-frame beta chains. Here each entry gathers all rows of one CDR3 protein and keeps the most common genes and DNA. TCRdb, not the original authors, processed these V and J calls. Recorded for this sample are hundreds of thousands of distinct CDR3 sequences; less than 60% of them occurred a single time. The ten largest clones capture nearly 20% of the sample.

Flow cytometry had shown CD8+CD57+ cell expansion in the patients selected for sequencing. Every patient had severe acquired aplastic anemia, diagnosed using the International Study of Aplastic Anemia and Agranulocytosis and Camitta criteria. At the time blood was sampled, none of the patients had received any therapy. In this study, sorted CD4+ and CD8+ T cells from the blood of healthy subjects and of severe aplastic anemia patients had their TCR repertoires deep-sequenced. Patients were enrolled in the USA under clinicaltrials.gov protocols 00001620, 01623167, 00001397, 00071045, 00081523 and 00961064. Ficoll-Paque density gradient centrifugation was used to isolate peripheral blood mononuclear cells. CD4+ and CD8+ T cells were sorted by FACS or magnetic beads before DNA extraction. This sample was taken from a study of CD8+CD57+ T cells in acquired aplastic anemia listed by TCRdb under 2018. Regarding the research as a whole: DNA extracted from sorted CD4+ and CD8+ cells had a mean of about 3.2 ug, with a range of about 0.18 to 27.4 ug. CD8+CD57+ expansion was defined as frequency above the mean frequency observed in healthy subjects. Results and caveats for the whole study, not just this receptor: Although 25 to 30 CD8+ CDR3 sequences were shared by patients and controls, these sequences appeared highly expressed in patients and within the immunodominant clones of patients. CD8+ Simpson's diversity did not differ significantly between patients and healthy controls (P=0.060).

Recombination joined TRBV19 with TRBJ1-6; the best D guess is TRBD1, with 6 bases matching. The sample comprised sorted CD4+, CD8+, or CD8+CD57+ T cells (not recorded which) from PBMCs. The receptor comes from a human donor with aplastic anemia. CDR3 loop: CASSSQGQNNSPLHF. The DNA sequence is given as TGTGCCAGTAGTTCACAGGGTCAGAATAATTCACCCCTCCACTTT.